These T cell receptor beta chains were read from a single sample in a study of control samples from healthy donors and cancer patients. Clones were sequenced by immunoSEQ multiplex PCR, and TCRdb holds only the in-frame ones, with some missing. Of 130,000 or so clones listed, about 89% are singletons. The specimen sequenced was blood. All receptors derive from a man in his late teens or twenties in good health. Both conserved end residues are part of each CDR3. The order of the fields is J gene, D gene, V gene, CDR3 protein. The D gene is left open where the match is weak.

>TRBJ1-1|.|TRBV30
CAWSVLGAHTEAFF
>TRBJ1-2|TRBD1|TRBV6-5
CASSTRTGNGYTF
>TRBJ1-5|.|TRBV19
CASSGSNQPQHF
>TRBJ2-5|.|TRBV7-9
CASSSEGTQYF
>TRBJ2-1|.|TRBV7-2
CASSLFPTDYNEQFF
>TRBJ2-2|.|TRBV6-1
CASSVAILSWTGELFF
>TRBJ2-7|TRBD2|TRBV7-9
CASSLGALAGDEQYF
>TRBJ1-6|.|TRBV19
CASSIEPGQYSPLHF
>TRBJ2-1|.|TRBV24-1
CATYRKSPEGGSYNEQFF
>TRBJ2-7|.|TRBV2
CASSEWGAYEQYF
>TRBJ1-6|.|TRBV9
CASSGTQDSWYNSPLHF
>TRBJ2-3|TRBD2|TRBV6-5
CAGTSGGSTDTQYF
>TRBJ2-7|.|TRBV4-3
CASSQVRGREQYF
>TRBJ1-5|.|TRBV2
CASSLQRQPQHF
>TRBJ1-1|.|TRBV5-1
CASSRTGTTGTEAFF
>TRBJ2-2|.|TRBV14
CASSQVYARGELFF
>TRBJ2-3|.|TRBV3-1/TRBV3-2
CASSQVGGTTTITGDTQYF
>TRBJ2-1|.|TRBV6-5
CASSYSGRGPREQFF
>TRBJ2-7|.|TRBV11-2
CASSTERGLEQYF
>TRBJ1-1|.|TRBV6-5
CVSSIRDTLNTEAFF
>TRBJ2-2|.|TRBV28
CASSLRISGTGELFF
>TRBJ1-1|TRBD1|TRBV7-9
CASSWGTGPPNTEAFF
>TRBJ2-7|TRBD1|TRBV30
CAWAQGQGIYYEQYF
>TRBJ2-3|.|TRBV7-9
CASSFGDLQSQYF
>TRBJ1-1|.|TRBV27
CASSAWGGNTEAFF
>TRBJ2-1|TRBD2|TRBV2
CASNILAGGYNEQFF
>TRBJ1-1|.|TRBV7-3
CASSLLYNTEAFF
>TRBJ2-1|TRBD2|TRBV7-9
CASSQMPGLAGGQFF
>TRBJ2-7|.|TRBV5-5
CASSLFTASYEQYF
>TRBJ1-6|TRBD1|TRBV7-6
CASSLSYRDRGDSPLHF
>TRBJ1-2|TRBD1|TRBV9
CASSRAGQAYGYTF
>TRBJ1-3|.|TRBV5-1
CASSEYRGNTIYF
>TRBJ1-5|TRBD1|TRBV12-5
CASGLDGQGWQPQHF
>TRBJ1-5|.|TRBV3-1/TRBV3-2
CASSPPGGQPQHF
>TRBJ1-4|TRBD1|TRBV4-3
CASSQPGQGGEKLFF
>TRBJ2-1|.|TRBV7-3
CASSPGDNEQFF
>TRBJ1-1|.|TRBV6-2/TRBV6-3
CASSSTDRSMNTEAFF
>TRBJ1-1|.|TRBV7-2
CASSPIVNMNTEAFF
>TRBJ1-5|.|TRBV3-1/TRBV3-2
CASSWGDQPQHF
>TRBJ1-1|.|TRBV28
CASTIGGAVITEAFF
>TRBJ1-5|TRBD1|TRBV27
CASIGTVRGVQPQHF
>TRBJ1-2|.|TRBV5-4
CASSWWAGDIGYGYTF
>TRBJ1-1|TRBD1|TRBV6-5
CASSYGAGTGDEAFF
>TRBJ1-3|TRBD1|TRBV7-2
CASSSWTGALSGNTIYF
>TRBJ1-1|.|TRBV11-2
CASSLGWEAFF
>TRBJ2-1|.|TRBV10-3
CAISESTVEQFF
>TRBJ2-3|.|TRBV13
CASSTYTDTQYF
>TRBJ2-5|TRBD1|TRBV19
CASSRRTGTGGLETQYF
>TRBJ1-1|.|TRBV3-1/TRBV3-2
CASSQFGGEAFF
>TRBJ1-5|.|TRBV7-9
CASSLESQGNQPQHF
>TRBJ1-3|.|TRBV19
CASRGSAGNTIYF
>TRBJ2-7|.|TRBV7-8
CASRGRGLRDEQYF
>TRBJ2-7|.|TRBV6-5
CVSSNGVRSYEQYF